A selection of T cell receptor beta chains follows, all from one sample in a study of CD8 T cells in Susac syndrome. TCRdb analysed the immunoSEQ multiplex PCR reads with MiXCR anew, one entry per CDR3 protein. The sample holds 250,000 to 300,000 distinct CDR3 sequences, approximately 90% seen once. The sample taken for sequencing was CD8+ T cells from PBMCs. The source is a human donor with multiple sclerosis. Each CDR3 is given with its conserved first and last residue.

J	V	CDR3
TRBJ1-2	TRBV6-2/TRBV6-3	CASSYGTYYGYTF
TRBJ2-7	TRBV20-1	CSAAMLAASPYEQYF
TRBJ1-4	TRBV28	CASSPPTGFNEKLFF
TRBJ1-3	TRBV28	CASSFTSDLAGNTIYF
TRBJ1-5	TRBV7-2	CASSLSPPDNQPQHF
TRBJ2-5	TRBV29-1	CSVPVSPGEGETQYF
TRBJ2-5	TRBV12-5	CASGRGIAGQETQYF
TRBJ2-7	TRBV18	CASSLGLFYEQYF
TRBJ2-7	TRBV7-9	CASSFGETGDYEQYF
TRBJ2-1	TRBV5-1	CASSLATGVNEQFF
TRBJ2-7	TRBV4-1	CASSPSGDTSYEQYF
TRBJ2-2	TRBV28	CASSSGTGDTGELFF
TRBJ2-7	TRBV21-1	CATTCERAAEQYF
TRBJ2-7	TRBV27	CASSLRGAEQYF
TRBJ2-2	TRBV6-2/TRBV6-3	CASSYPLDSFGYTGELFF
TRBJ2-7	TRBV12-3/TRBV12-4	CASSPSLGYEQYF
TRBJ2-2	TRBV7-9	CASSPSSNDGELFF
TRBJ2-7	TRBV7-9	CASSLPTEVYEQYF
TRBJ2-5	TRBV24-1	CATSGGEETQYF
TRBJ2-7	TRBV7-2	CASSPPQGSEQYF
TRBJ2-3	TRBV11-1	CASSPYDEAGEGDYTDTQYF
TRBJ2-2	TRBV11-3	CASSLDPTGELFF
TRBJ2-1	TRBV7-9	CASSVPSSGNEQFF
TRBJ2-3	TRBV11-3	CASSGVMADTQYF
TRBJ2-1	TRBV6-1	CASSVFRELKNEQFF
TRBJ2-4	TRBV27	CASSLMTGDIQYF
TRBJ1-1	TRBV20-1	CSAWDSRKGIMNTEAFF
TRBJ1-1	TRBV4-1	CASSQGDTEAFF
TRBJ2-3	TRBV29-1	CSVQGNYTQYF
TRBJ2-1	TRBV7-6	CASSFPSGGSYNEQFF
TRBJ2-1	TRBV9	CASSPEERDIHEQFF
TRBJ2-1	TRBV19	CASSILPSGTASYNEQFF
TRBJ2-1	TRBV6-2/TRBV6-3	CASSSTGESYNEQFF
TRBJ2-3	TRBV28	CASSLRTSLPTDTQYF
TRBJ1-1	TRBV30	CAWSVGHLNTEAFF
TRBJ2-7	TRBV14	CASSPGQGILYEQYF
TRBJ2-2	TRBV7-9	CASSSTGELFF
TRBJ2-5	TRBV10-3	CAISESGGTGQETQYF
TRBJ2-1	TRBV30	CAWNGGRGEEQFF
TRBJ2-6	TRBV4-3	CASSQDTDSGANVLTF
TRBJ2-1	TRBV12-5	CASGLEYGNEQFF
TRBJ2-6	TRBV6-2/TRBV6-3	CASSTRAGDLDGANVLTF
TRBJ2-4	TRBV9	CASGTGPPQNIQYF
TRBJ2-1	TRBV30	CAWSVRGTGDNEQFF
TRBJ2-2	TRBV7-9	CASSFSLGTGELFF
TRBJ2-3	TRBV10-3	CAISETTLLDPGYF
TRBJ2-5	TRBV7-9	CASTPPTSGETQYF
TRBJ2-1	TRBV28	CASSPGLSIYNEQFF
TRBJ2-2	TRBV9	CASSVGPLRGDTGELFF
TRBJ2-5	TRBV5-6	CASSLGGGSPQETQYF
TRBJ2-3	TRBV5-1	CASSLSLAGTTDTQYF
TRBJ2-3	TRBV29-1	CSATPRDTQYF
TRBJ2-3	TRBV7-2	CASSLGLAWTDTQYF
TRBJ2-7	TRBV7-9	CASSGWTGRDEQYF
TRBJ2-7	TRBV7-9	CASSSGPAGGSEQYF
TRBJ2-7	TRBV4-2	CASSQVATGYEQYF
TRBJ2-1	TRBV19	CASTKEGEGLYNEQFF
TRBJ1-6	TRBV30	CAWSVLGDRHF
TRBJ2-5	TRBV9	CASTRGAGETQYF
TRBJ2-3	TRBV28	CASSSPELGRTDTQYF